The clone carrying this T cell receptor (beta chain) was observed many times. Its antigen is currently unknown. These data originate in a study of early T cells in non-severe SARS-CoV-2 infection. Study context: Sequenced material consisted of bulk RNA (from unsorted whole blood), and chains were unpaired. Study outcomes and limitations: CD4 and private specificities were missed by VDJdb matching, which favored anti-spike CD8 responses.

The length of the CDR3 is 13 residues. CDR1 is SNHLY and CDR2 is FYNNEI in the germline V gene. V lost 3 bases and J lost 4, with 6 bases in between. Unique molecular identifiers were attached to individual cDNA molecules. TCRdb passed the 5' RACE reads through MiXCR, listing each CDR3 protein once. Of 60,000 or so distinct CDR3 sequences detected, roughly a tenth appear once; the ten largest clones hold around 4.1%. Sample: whole blood. This receptor was obtained from an adult who was a healthcare worker with PCR-confirmed SARS-CoV-2 infection or an uninfected control (not recorded which). The genes are TRBV2 and TRBJ2-2, with D unresolved. The CDR3: CASSDFATGELFF. The CDR3 DNA reads as TGTGCCAGCAGTGATTTTGCCACCGGGGAGCTGTTTTTT.